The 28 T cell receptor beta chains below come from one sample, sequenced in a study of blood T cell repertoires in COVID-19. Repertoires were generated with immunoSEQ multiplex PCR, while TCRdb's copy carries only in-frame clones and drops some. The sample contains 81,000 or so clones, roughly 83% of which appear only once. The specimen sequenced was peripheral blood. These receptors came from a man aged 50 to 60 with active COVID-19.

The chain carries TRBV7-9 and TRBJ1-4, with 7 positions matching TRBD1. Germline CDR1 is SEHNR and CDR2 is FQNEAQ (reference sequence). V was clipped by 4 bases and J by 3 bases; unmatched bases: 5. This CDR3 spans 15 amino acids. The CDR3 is CASSSLGQPNEKLFF. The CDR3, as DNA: TGTGCCAGCAGCTCCCTGGGACAGCCTAATGAAAAACTGTTTTTT.

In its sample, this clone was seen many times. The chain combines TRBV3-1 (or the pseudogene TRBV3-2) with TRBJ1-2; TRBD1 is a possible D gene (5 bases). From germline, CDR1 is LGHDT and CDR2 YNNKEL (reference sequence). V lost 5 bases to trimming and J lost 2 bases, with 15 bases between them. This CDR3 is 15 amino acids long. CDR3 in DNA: TGTGCCAGCAGCTACCTGGGGCAGGGAAACTATGGCTACACCTTC. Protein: CASSYLGQGNYGYTF.

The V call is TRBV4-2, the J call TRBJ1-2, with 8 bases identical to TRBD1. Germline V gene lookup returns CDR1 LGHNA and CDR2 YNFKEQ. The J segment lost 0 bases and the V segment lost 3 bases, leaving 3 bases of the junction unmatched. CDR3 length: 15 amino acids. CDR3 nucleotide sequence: TGTGCCAGCAGCCAGGGACAGGCTCCTAACTATGGCTACACCTTC. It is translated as CASSQGQAPNYGYTF.

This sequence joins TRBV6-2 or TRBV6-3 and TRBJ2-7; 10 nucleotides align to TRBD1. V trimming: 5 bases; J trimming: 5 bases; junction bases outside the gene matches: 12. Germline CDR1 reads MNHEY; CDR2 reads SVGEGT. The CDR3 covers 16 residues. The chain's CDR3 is CASSTRGQGTFDEQYF. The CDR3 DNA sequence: TGTGCCAGCAGTACCAGGGGACAGGGGACCTTTGACGAGCAGTACTTC.

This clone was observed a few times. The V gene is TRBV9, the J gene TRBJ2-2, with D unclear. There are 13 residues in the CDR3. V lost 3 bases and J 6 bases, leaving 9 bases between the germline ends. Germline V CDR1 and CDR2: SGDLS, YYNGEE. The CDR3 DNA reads TGTGCCAGCAGCGCCGAGTTTTCCGGGGAGCTGTTTTTT. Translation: CASSAEFSGELFF.

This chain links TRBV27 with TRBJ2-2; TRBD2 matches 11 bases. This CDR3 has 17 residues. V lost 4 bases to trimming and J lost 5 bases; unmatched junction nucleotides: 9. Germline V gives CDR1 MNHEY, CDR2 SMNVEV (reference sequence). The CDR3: CASSSWLSGRGTGELFF. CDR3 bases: TGTGCCAGCAGTTCCTGGCTTAGCGGGAGGGGGACCGGGGAGCTGTTTTTT.

The CDR3 reads CASSLQGVGIQPQHF. DNA of the CDR3: TGTGCCAGCAGCCTACAGGGGGTTGGTATTCAGCCCCAGCATTTT. The V and J genes are TRBV6-5 and TRBJ1-5, with 8 bases that match TRBD1. J lost 6 bases, V lost 6 bases, and 10 bases had no gene match. The CDR3 covers 15 residues. Germline CDR1 MNHEY, CDR2 SVGAGI.

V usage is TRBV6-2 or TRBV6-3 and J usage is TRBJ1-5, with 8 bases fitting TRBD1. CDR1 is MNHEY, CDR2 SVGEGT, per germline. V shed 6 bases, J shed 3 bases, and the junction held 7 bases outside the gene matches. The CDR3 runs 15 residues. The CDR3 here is CASSQRDRYNQPQHF. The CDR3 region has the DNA TGTGCCAGCAGCCAGCGGGACAGGTACAATCAGCCCCAGCATTTT.

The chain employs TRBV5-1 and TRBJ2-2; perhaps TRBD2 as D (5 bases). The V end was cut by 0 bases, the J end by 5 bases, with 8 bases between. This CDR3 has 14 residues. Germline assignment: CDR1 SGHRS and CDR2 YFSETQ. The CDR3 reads CASSLGGRTGELFF. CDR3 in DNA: TGCGCCAGCAGCTTGGGAGGGCGGACCGGGGAGCTGTTTTTT.

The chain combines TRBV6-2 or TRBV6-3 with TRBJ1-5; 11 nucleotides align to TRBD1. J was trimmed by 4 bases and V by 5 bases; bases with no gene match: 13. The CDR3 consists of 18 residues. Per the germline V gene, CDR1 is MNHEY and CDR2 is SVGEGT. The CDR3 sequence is CASSRLHGQGARNQPQHF. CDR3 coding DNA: TGTGCCAGCAGTCGCTTACATGGACAGGGGGCAAGGAATCAGCCCCAGCATTTT.

The CDR3, as DNA: TGTGCCAGCAGCCAAAACTTGGGCCCTGGGGAGACCCAGTACTTC. It translates to CASSQNLGPGETQYF. The rearrangement uses TRBV3-1 (or the pseudogene TRBV3-2) and TRBJ2-5, with D unresolved. This CDR3 comprises 15 residues. Germline loops: CDR1 LGHDT, CDR2 YNNKEL (reference sequence). Trimming left V 2 bases short and J 5 bases short, with 15 bases between.

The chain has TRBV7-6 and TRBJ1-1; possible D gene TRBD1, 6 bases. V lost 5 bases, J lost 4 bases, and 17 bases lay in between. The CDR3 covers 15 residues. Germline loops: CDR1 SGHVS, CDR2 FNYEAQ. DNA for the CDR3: TGTGCCAGCAGCCGAGAACAAGGGGGTGGCACTGAAGCTTTCTTT. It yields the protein CASSREQGGGTEAFF.

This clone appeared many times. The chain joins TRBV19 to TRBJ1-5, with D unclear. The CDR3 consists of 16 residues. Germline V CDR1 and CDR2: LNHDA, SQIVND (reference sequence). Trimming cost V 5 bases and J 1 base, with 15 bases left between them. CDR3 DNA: TGTGCCAGTAGTGGGTGGCGGAACTTCAGCAATCAGCCCCAGCATTTT. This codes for CASSGWRNFSNQPQHF.

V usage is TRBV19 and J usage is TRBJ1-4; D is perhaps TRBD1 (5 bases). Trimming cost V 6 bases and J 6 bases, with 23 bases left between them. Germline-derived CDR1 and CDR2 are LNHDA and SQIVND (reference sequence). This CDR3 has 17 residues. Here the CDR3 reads CASSPSGNRVSDEKLFF. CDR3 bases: TGTGCCAGTAGCCCCTCAGGGAATCGAGTCTCAGATGAAAAACTGTTTTTT.

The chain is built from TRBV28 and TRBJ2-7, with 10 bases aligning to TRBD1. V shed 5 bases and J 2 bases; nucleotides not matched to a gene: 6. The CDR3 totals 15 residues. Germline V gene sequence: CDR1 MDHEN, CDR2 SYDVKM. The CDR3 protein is CASSLSGTGAYEQYF. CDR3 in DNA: TGTGCCAGCAGTCTATCCGGGACAGGGGCCTACGAGCAGTACTTC.

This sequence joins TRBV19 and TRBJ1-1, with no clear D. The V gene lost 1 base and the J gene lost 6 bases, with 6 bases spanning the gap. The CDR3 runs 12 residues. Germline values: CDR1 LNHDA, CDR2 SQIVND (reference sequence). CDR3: CASSIVSSEAFF. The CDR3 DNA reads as TGTGCCAGTAGTATAGTGAGCTCTGAAGCTTTCTTT.

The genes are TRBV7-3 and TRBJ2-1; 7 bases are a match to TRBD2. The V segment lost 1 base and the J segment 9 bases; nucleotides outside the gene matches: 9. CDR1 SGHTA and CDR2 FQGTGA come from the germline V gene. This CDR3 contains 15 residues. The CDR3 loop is CASSLRREGSTEQFF. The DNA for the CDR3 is TGTGCCAGCAGCTTAAGGAGGGAGGGTAGTACTGAGCAGTTCTTC.

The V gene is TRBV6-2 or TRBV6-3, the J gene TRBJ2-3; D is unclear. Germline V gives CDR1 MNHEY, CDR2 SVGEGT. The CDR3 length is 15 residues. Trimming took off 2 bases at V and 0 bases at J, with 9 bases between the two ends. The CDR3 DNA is TGTGCCAGCAGTTACCTCAGGCTTAGCACAGATACGCAGTATTTT. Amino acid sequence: CASSYLRLSTDTQYF.

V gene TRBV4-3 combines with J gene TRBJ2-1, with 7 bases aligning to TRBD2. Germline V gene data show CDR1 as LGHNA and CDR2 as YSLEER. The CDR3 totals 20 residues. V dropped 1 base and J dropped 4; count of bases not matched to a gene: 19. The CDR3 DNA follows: TGCGCCAGCAGCCAAGTTACCCTAGCGGCCAGTACCCGAAAATACAATGAGCAGTTCTTC. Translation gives CASSQVTLAASTRKYNEQFF.

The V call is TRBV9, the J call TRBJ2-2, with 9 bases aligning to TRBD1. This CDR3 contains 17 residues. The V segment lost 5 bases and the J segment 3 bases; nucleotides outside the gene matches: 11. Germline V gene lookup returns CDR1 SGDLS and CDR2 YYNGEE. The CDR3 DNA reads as TGTGCCAGCAGTCGCGCGACGGGACAGGGATACACCGGGGAGCTGTTTTTT. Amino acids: CASSRATGQGYTGELFF.

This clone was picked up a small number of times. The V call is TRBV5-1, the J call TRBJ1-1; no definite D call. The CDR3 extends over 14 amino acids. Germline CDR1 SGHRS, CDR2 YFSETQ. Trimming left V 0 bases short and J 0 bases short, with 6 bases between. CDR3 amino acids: CASSLDGVNTEAFF. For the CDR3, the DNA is TGCGCCAGCAGCTTGGACGGGGTGAACACTGAAGCTTTCTTT.

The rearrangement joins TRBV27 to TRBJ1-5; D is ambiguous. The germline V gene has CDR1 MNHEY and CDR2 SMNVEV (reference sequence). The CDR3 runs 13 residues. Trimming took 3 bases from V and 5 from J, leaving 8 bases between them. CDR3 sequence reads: CASSFGPHQPQHF. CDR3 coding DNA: TGTGCCAGCAGTTTTGGGCCACATCAGCCCCAGCATTTT.

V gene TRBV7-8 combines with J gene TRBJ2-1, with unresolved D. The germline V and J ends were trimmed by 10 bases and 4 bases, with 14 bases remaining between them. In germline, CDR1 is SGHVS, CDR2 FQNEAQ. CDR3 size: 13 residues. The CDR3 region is CATTGPPYNEQFF. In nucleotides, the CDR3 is TGTGCCACCACTGGGCCTCCTTACAATGAGCAGTTCTTC.

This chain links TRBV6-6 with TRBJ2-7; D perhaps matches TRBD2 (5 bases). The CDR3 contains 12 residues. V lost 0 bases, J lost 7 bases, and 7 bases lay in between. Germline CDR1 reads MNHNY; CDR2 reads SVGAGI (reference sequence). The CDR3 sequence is CASSYSREEQYF. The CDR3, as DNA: TGTGCCAGCAGTTACTCCCGGGAAGAGCAGTACTTC.

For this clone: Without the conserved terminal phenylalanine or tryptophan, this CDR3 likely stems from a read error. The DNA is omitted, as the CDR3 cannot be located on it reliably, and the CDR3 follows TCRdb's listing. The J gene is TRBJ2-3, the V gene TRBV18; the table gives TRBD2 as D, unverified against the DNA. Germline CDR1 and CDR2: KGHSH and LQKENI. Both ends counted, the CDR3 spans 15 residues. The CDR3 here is CASSPRTSGTSNGII.

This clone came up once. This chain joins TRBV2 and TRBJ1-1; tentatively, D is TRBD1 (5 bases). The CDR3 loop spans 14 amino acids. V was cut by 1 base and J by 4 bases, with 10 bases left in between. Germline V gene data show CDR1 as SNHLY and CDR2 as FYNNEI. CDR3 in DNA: TGTGCCAGCAGTGAAGGTCCGGGGGGCACTGAAGCTTTCTTT. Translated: CASSEGPGGTEAFF. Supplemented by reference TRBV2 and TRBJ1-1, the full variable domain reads EPEVTQTPSHQVTQMGQEVILRCVPISNHLYFYWYRQILGQKVEFLVSFYNNEISEKSEIFDDQFSVERPDGSNFTLKIRSTKLEDSAMYFCASSEGPGGTEAFFGQGTRLTVV.

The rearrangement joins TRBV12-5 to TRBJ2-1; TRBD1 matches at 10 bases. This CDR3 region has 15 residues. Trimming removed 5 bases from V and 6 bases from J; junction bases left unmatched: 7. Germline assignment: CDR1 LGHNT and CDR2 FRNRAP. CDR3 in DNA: TGTGCTAGTGGTCCGCCGGGACAGGGGAGCAATGAGCAGTTCTTC. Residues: CASGPPGQGSNEQFF.

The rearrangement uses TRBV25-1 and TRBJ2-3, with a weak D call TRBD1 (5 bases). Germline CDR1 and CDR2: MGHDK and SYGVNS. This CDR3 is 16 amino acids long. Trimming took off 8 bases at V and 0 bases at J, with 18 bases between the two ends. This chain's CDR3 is CASSTGTGASTDTQYF. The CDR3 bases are TGTGCCAGCTCTACAGGAACAGGCGCTAGCACAGATACGCAGTATTTT.